This TCR beta chain originates from a study of cytomegalovirus exposure and HLA in healthy donors. Background on the study: Both the 120 or so validation repertoires and the roughly 640 first-cohort repertoires used the same platform, as reported by a later analysis.

CDR1 is SGHRS, CDR2 YFSETQ, per germline. The CDR3 contains 13 residues. Trimming took 0 bases from V and 6 from J, leaving 6 bases between them. The table came from immunoSEQ multiplex PCR; TCRdb's copy has only in-frame clones and leaves some out. The table includes around 190,000 clones, approximately 85% detected once. Study results and limitations: Reports showed the classifier diagnosing cytomegalovirus status with high specificity and sensitivity. TCR beta chains numbering 164 were designated cytomegalovirus-associated.

While the first cohort had 600 to 800 subjects, the donors belonged to the separate validation cohort of over a hundred subjects. This clone was seen a single time. Its target is unknown. The clonotype originates from a woman between 18 and 30 years old in good health and CMV-seronegative. Sequencing used PBMCs. This chain joins TRBV5-1 and TRBJ2-2; D might be TRBD2 (5 bases). This chain's CDR3 is CASSLGAAGELFF. CDR3 coding DNA: TGCGCCAGCAGCTTGGGAGCGGCCGGGGAGCTGTTTTTT. The complete variable domain, with remaining parts taken from reference TRBV5-1 and TRBJ2-2, reads KAGVTQTPRYLIKTRGQQVTLSCSPISGHRSVSWYQQTPGQGLQFLFEYFSETQRNKGNFPGRFSGRQFSNSRSEMNVSTLELGDSALYLCASSLGAAGELFFGEGSRLTVL.